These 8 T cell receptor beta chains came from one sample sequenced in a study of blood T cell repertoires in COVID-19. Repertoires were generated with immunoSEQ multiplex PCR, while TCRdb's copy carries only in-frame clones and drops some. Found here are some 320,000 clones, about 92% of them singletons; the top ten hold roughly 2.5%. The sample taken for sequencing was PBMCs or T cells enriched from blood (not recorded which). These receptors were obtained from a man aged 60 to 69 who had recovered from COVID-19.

The DNA for the CDR3 is TGTGCCAGCATAAAGGGGTGGAACACTGAAGCTTTCTTT. Translated, it gives CASIKGWNTEAFF. V usage is TRBV2 and J usage is TRBJ1-1; perhaps TRBD1 as D (5 bases). The V end lost 7 bases, the J end lost 1 base, and 10 bases lay between the germline ends. Germline CDR1 SNHLY, CDR2 FYNNEI. This CDR3 spans 13 amino acids.

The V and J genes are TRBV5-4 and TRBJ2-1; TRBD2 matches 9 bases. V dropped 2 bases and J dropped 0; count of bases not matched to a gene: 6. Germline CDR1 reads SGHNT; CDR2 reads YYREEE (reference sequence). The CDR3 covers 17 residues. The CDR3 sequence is CASSFGFSGSSYNEQFF. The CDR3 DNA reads TGTGCCAGCAGCTTTGGTTTTAGCGGGAGCTCCTACAATGAGCAGTTCTTC.

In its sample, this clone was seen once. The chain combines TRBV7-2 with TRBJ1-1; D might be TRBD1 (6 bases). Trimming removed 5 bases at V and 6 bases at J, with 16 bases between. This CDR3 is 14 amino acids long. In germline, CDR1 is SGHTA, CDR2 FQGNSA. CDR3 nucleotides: TGTGCCAGCAGCATTGCCGGGTGGGGGCCTGAAGCTTTCTTT. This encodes CASSIAGWGPEAFF.

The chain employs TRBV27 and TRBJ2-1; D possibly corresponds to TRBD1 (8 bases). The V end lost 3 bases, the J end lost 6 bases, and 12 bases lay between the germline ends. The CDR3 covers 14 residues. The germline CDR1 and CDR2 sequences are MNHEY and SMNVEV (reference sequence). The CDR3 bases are TGTGCCAGCAGTTTTAACAGGGGGGGCAATGAGCAGTTCTTC. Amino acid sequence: CASSFNRGGNEQFF.

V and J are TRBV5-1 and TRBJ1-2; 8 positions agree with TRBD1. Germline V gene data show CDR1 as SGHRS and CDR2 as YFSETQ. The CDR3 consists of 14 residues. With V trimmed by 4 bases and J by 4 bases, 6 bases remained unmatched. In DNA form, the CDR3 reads TGCGCCAGCAGCGCGGACAGGGCGGTCTATGGCTACACCTTC. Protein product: CASSADRAVYGYTF.

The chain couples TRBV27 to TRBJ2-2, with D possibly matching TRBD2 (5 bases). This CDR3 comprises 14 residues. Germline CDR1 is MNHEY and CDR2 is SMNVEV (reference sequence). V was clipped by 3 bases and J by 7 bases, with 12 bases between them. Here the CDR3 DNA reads TGTGCCAGCAGTTTCAGCACACTAGTCGGGGAGCTGTTTTTT. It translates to CASSFSTLVGELFF.

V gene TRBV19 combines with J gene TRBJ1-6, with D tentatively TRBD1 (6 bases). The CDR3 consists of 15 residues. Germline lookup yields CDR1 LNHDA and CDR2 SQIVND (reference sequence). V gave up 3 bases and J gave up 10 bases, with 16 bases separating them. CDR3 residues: CASSIQPHGTSPLHF. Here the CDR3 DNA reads TGTGCCAGTAGTATTCAGCCACACGGGACATCACCCCTCCACTTT.

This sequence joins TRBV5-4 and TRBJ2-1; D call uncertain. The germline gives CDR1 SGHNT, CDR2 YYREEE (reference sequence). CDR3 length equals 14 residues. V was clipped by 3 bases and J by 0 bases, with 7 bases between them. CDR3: CASSSSSSYNEQFF. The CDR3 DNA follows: TGTGCCAGCAGCTCAAGTAGCTCCTACAATGAGCAGTTCTTC. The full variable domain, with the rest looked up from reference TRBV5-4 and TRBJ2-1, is ETGVTQSPTHLIKTRGQQVTLRCSSQSGHNTVSWYQQALGQGPQFIFQYYREEENGRGNFPPRFSGLQFPNYSSELNVNALELDDSALYLCASSSSSSYNEQFFGPGTRLTVL.